This TCR beta chain was found in a study of human T cells and chemical hapten exposure. This CDR3 comprises 11 residues. The germline CDR1 and CDR2 sequences are ENHRY and SYGVKD. V gave up 7 bases and J gave up 3 bases, with 3 bases separating them. The time point here: patch test 2, 6 weeks after DPC sensitization. Stated treatment: therapeutic diphenylcyclopropenone sensitization with weekly scalp DPC. This clonotype was observed many times. TCRdb re-derived calls from the RACE reads in MiXCR, one entry per CDR3 protein. The data show over 60,000 distinct CDR3 sequences, about a tenth seen once. The rearrangement uses TRBV10-3 and TRBJ2-2; D gene ambiguous. Material: whole blood, obtained in connection with sensitization to the hapten diphenylcyclopropenone (DPC). The sequence was obtained from a woman aged 45 to 65 with alopecia areata. Some clones in this sample may be carry-over from other donors' samples. The DNA of the CDR3 is TGTGCCATCACGGACACCGGGGAGCTGTTTTTT. Residues: CAITDTGELFF.